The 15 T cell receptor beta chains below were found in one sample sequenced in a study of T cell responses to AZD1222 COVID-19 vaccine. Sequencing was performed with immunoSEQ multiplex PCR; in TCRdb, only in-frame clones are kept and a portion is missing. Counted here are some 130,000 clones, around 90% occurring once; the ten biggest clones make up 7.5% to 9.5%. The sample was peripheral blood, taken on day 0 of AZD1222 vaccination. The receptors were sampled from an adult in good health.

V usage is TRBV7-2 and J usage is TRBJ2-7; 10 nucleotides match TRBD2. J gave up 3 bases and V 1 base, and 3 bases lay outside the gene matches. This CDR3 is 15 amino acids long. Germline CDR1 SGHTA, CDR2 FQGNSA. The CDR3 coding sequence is TGTGCCAGCAGCTTAGATAGCGGGGGGTACTACGAGCAGTACTTC. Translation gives CASSLDSGGYYEQYF. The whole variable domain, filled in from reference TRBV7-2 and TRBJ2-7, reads GAGVSQSPSNKVTEKGKDVELRCDPISGHTALYWYRQSLGQGLEFLIYFQGNSAPDKSGLPSDRFSAERTGGSVSTLTIQRTQQEDSAVYLCASSLDSGGYYEQYFGPGTRLTVT.

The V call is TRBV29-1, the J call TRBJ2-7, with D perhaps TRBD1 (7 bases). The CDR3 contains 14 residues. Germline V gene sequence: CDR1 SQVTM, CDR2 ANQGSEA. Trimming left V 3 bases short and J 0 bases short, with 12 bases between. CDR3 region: CSVDAGQLSYEQYF. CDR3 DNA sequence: TGCAGCGTTGACGCGGGACAGCTCTCCTACGAGCAGTACTTC.

CDR3 sequence reads: CASSVVGGNSPLHF. The CDR3 coding sequence is TGTGCCAGCAGCGTAGTGGGGGGAAATTCACCCCTCCACTTT. The chain couples TRBV9 to TRBJ1-6, with D perhaps TRBD1 (5 bases). V lost 0 bases, J lost 7 bases, and 8 bases lay in between. CDR3 length: 14 amino acids. Germline values: CDR1 SGDLS, CDR2 YYNGEE.

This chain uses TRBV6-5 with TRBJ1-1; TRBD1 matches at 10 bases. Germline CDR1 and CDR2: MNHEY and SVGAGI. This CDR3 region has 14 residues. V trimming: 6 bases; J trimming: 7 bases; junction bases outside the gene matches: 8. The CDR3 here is CASSLDRGFNEAFF. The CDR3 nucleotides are TGTGCCAGCAGCCTGGACAGGGGGTTTAATGAAGCTTTCTTT.

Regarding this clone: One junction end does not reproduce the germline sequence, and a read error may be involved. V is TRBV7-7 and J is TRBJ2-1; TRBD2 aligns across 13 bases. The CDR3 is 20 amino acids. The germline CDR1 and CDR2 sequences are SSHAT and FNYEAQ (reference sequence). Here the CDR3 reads CASSLVGPGLAGAGGGEQFF. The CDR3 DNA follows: TGTGCTAGCAGCTTAGTAGGGCCTGGACTAGCGGGGGCCGGGGGAGGTGAGCAGTTCTTC.

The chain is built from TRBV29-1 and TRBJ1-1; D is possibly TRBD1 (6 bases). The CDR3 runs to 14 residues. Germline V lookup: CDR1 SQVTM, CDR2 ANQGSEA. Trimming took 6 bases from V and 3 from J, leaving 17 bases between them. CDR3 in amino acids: CSVSALAGDTEAFF. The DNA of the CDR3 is TGCAGCGTCTCAGCCCTGGCAGGGGACACTGAAGCTTTCTTT.

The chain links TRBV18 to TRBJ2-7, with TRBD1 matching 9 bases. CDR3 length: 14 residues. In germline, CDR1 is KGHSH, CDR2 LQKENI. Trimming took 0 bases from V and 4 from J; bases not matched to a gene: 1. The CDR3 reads CASSPPDRGYEQYF. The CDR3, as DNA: TGTGCCAGCTCACCACCGGACAGGGGTTACGAGCAGTACTTC.

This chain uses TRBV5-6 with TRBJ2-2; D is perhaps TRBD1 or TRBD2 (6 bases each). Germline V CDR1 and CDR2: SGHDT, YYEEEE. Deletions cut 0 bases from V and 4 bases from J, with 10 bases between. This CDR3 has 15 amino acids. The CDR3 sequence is CASSLDWGATGELFF. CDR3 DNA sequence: TGTGCCAGCAGCTTGGATTGGGGGGCCACCGGGGAGCTGTTTTTT.

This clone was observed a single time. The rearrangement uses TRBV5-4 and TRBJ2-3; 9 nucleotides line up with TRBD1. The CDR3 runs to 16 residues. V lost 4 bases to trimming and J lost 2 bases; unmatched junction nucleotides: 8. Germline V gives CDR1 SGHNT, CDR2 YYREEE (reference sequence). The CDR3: CASSRGQGRATDTQYF. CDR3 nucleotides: TGTGCCAGCAGCAGAGGACAGGGGAGGGCCACAGATACGCAGTATTTT.

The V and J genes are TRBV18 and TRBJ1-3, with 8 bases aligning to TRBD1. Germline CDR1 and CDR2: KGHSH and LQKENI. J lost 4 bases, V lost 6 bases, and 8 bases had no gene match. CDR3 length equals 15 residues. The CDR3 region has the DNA TGTGCCAGCTCCCCAGGGGGCGCGATGGGAAACACCATATATTTT. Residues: CASSPGGAMGNTIYF.

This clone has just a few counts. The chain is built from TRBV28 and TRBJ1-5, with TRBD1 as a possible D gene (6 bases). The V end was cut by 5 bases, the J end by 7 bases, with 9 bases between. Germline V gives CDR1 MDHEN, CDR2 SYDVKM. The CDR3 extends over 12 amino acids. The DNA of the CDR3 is TGTGCCAGCAGTGCACAGGGACAGCCCCAGCATTTT. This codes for CASSAQGQPQHF.

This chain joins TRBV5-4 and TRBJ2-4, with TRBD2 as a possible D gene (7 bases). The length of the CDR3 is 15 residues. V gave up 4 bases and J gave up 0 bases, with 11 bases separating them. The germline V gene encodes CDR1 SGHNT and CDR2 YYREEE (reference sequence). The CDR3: CASSRGGLAKNIQYF. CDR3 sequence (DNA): TGTGCCAGCAGCCGCGGGGGCCTAGCCAAAAACATTCAGTACTTC.

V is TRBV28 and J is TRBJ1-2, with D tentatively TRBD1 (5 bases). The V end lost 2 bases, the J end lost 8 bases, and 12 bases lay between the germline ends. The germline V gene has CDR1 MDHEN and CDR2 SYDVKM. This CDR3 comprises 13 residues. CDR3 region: CASSLIAAGGYTF. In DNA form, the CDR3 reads TGTGCCAGCAGTTTAATCGCAGCAGGGGGCTACACCTTC.

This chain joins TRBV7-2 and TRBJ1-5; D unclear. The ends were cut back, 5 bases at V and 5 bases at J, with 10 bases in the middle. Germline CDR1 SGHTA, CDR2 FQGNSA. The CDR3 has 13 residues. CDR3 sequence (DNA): TGTGCCAGCAGCGCCTCGGGAGATCAGCCCCAGCATTTT. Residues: CASSASGDQPQHF.

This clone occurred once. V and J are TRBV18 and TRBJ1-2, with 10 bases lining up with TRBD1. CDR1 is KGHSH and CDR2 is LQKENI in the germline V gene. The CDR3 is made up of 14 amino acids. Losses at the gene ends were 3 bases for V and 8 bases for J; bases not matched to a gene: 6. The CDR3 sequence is CASSPGTGVNGYTF. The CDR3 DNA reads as TGTGCCAGCTCACCGGGGACAGGGGTAAACGGCTACACCTTC.